Below are 8 T cell receptor beta chains sequenced from a single sample in a study of cytomegalovirus exposure and HLA in healthy donors. Use of 60 Vbeta and 13 Jbeta primers characterized the PCR. The assay was immunoSEQ multiplex PCR, and TCRdb's table has in-frame clones only and misses some. The sample has approximately 160,000 clones; around 72% are singletons. Sequences were obtained from PBMCs. The receptors shown here come from a middle-aged woman in good health and CMV-seropositive.

J is TRBJ2-7 and V is TRBV6-1; TRBD1 aligns across 8 bases. The CDR3 has 14 amino acids. V lost 6 bases and J lost 4; bases outside the gene matches: 8. CDR1 MNHNS and CDR2 SASEGT come from the germline V gene. CDR3 nucleotide sequence: TGTGCCAGCAGAGTGGACAGGGAGGTTTACGAGCAGTACTTC. Its protein product is CASRVDREVYEQYF.

The V and J genes are TRBV7-2 and TRBJ2-1; possibly TRBD2 for D (5 bases). The CDR3 contains 13 residues. Germline lookup yields CDR1 SGHTA and CDR2 FQGNSA. Trimming left V 1 base short and J 6 bases short, with 7 bases between. The CDR3 sequence is CASSLGTFNEQFF. The CDR3 DNA reads TGTGCCAGCAGCTTAGGGACTTTCAATGAGCAGTTCTTC.

The genes are TRBV4-3 and TRBJ1-2; D may be TRBD1 (6 bases). With 1 base removed from V and 0 bases from J, the gap between germline ends came to 9 bases. This CDR3 region has 15 residues. The germline CDR1 and CDR2 sequences are LGHNA and YSLEER. The DNA of the CDR3 is TGCGCCAGCAGCCAAGGGACAGCTTCTAACTATGGCTACACCTTC. Its translation: CASSQGTASNYGYTF.

This clone appeared a single time. The rearrangement links TRBV29-1 to TRBJ1-2; D perhaps matches TRBD1 (6 bases). The V end was cut by 3 bases, the J end by 2 bases, with 13 bases between. CDR1 and CDR2 (germline): SQVTM, ANQGSEA. The CDR3 is 14 residues long. CDR3 DNA: TGCAGCGTTGACCTTGGGGGGGCGAACTATGGCTACACCTTC. Translated: CSVDLGGANYGYTF.

This rearrangement joins TRBV2 to TRBJ1-1; D might be TRBD1 (6 bases). The V gene's germline CDR1 is SNHLY and CDR2 FYNNEI. Trimming removed 6 bases from V and 10 bases from J, with 12 bases in between. This CDR3 comprises 11 residues. The CDR3 bases are TGTGCCAGCAGACAGGGAGAAGTAGCTTTCTTT. It encodes CASRQGEVAFF.

J is TRBJ1-5 and V is TRBV12-5, with 7 nucleotides matching TRBD1. J gave up 0 bases and V 6 bases, and 5 bases lay outside the gene matches. The germline V gene encodes CDR1 LGHNT and CDR2 FRNRAP. The CDR3 loop spans 15 amino acids. DNA for the CDR3: TGTGCTAGTGGCACCTCAGGGGGTAGCAATCAGCCCCAGCATTTT. Its translation: CASGTSGGSNQPQHF.

This clone showed up just a few times. The chain recombines TRBV30 with TRBJ2-1, with 16 bases matching TRBD2. This CDR3 has 15 residues. CDR1 is GTSNPN, CDR2 SVGIG, per germline (reference sequence). With V trimmed by 0 bases and J by 12 bases, 5 bases remained unmatched. The CDR3 reads CAWSVGTSGGAVQFF. The CDR3 DNA sequence: TGTGCCTGGAGTGTAGGGACTAGCGGGGGGGCGGTGCAGTTCTTC.

The chain links TRBV6-6 to TRBJ1-2, with TRBD1 matching 7 bases. With 9 bases clipped from V and 5 bases from J, the junction kept 9 bases outside the gene matches. The germline V gene encodes CDR1 MNHNY and CDR2 SVGAGI (reference sequence). The CDR3 runs 13 residues. For the CDR3, the DNA is TGTGCCAGTATACCGGACAGGCGTTATGGCTACACCTTC. It yields the protein CASIPDRRYGYTF.